The 12 T cell receptor beta chains below come from one sample, sequenced in a study of blood T cell repertoires in COVID-19. Profiling relied on immunoSEQ multiplex PCR, and the TCRdb table lists in-frame clones only, not all of them. This table holds some 200,000 clones, roughly 88% found once. The sequencing input was peripheral blood. These receptors were taken from a human donor in a cohort sampled during active COVID-19.

The chain is built from TRBV5-1 and TRBJ2-6; TRBD2 is a possible D gene (5 bases). Germline V gene sequence: CDR1 SGHRS, CDR2 YFSETQ. The CDR3 contains 16 residues. With 2 bases removed from V and 2 bases from J, the gap between germline ends came to 11 bases. The CDR3 region has the DNA TGCGCCAGCAGCTTACCGGGGTCCCCTGGGGCCAACGTCCTGACTTTC. It is translated as CASSLPGSPGANVLTF.

The chain employs TRBV7-2 and TRBJ1-5; D is unresolved. Germline CDR1 SGHTA, CDR2 FQGNSA. V was cut by 0 bases and J by 6 bases, with 12 bases left in between. The CDR3 spans 15 residues. CDR3 amino acids: CASSLALGLGQPQHF. Here the CDR3 DNA reads TGTGCCAGCAGCTTAGCCTTGGGCCTCGGTCAGCCCCAGCATTTT.

This clone was counted a single time. This chain joins TRBV5-6 and TRBJ2-7; no definite D call. Germline lookup yields CDR1 SGHDT and CDR2 YYEEEE. Trimming removed 0 bases from V and 6 bases from J, with 7 bases in between. The CDR3 runs to 12 residues. CDR3 sequence (DNA): TGTGCCAGCAGCTTGGGTGCCGGCGAGCAGTACTTC. This codes for CASSLGAGEQYF.

The chain is built from TRBV7-9 and TRBJ2-1; 7 bases align to TRBD2. Trimming at V came to 5 bases and at J to 10 bases, leaving 20 bases not matched to a gene. In germline, CDR1 is SEHNR, CDR2 FQNEAQ (reference sequence). The CDR3 sequence is 17 residues long. The CDR3 nucleotides read TGTGCCAGCAGCCCATCAACGACTAGCCGAAGACTTAGGGAGCAGTTCTTC. Translated, it gives CASSPSTTSRRLREQFF.

This clone has just a few counts. The rearrangement joins TRBV6-1 to TRBJ1-2, with TRBD1 matching over 7 bases. V was clipped by 3 bases and J by 4 bases; unmatched bases: 11. This CDR3 has 16 amino acids. Germline V gives CDR1 MNHNS, CDR2 SASEGT. The CDR3 region is CASSDLSRGQIYGYTF. CDR3 bases: TGTGCCAGCAGTGACCTCTCGAGGGGGCAGATCTATGGCTACACCTTC.

This CDR3 is CASRAGATYEQYF. The DNA of the CDR3 is TGTGCCAGCAGAGCAGGGGCTACCTACGAGCAGTACTTC. This chain connects TRBV2 to TRBJ2-7; possible D gene TRBD1, 6 bases. The CDR3 is made up of 13 amino acids. Germline CDR1 and CDR2: SNHLY and FYNNEI. V lost 6 bases and J 2 bases, leaving 11 bases between the germline ends.

This clone showed up just a few times. V gene TRBV5-1 combines with J gene TRBJ2-2; no clear D. The CDR3 is 15 amino acids. V was shortened by 0 bases and J by 1 base, with 7 bases between the two germline ends. The germline gives CDR1 SGHRS, CDR2 YFSETQ. The CDR3 DNA sequence: TGCGCCAGCAGCTTGGCTCGACAGAACACCGGGGAGCTGTTTTTT. Its protein is CASSLARQNTGELFF.

The rearrangement uses TRBV28 and TRBJ2-5; the match to TRBD2 covers 14 bases. Per the germline V gene, CDR1 is MDHEN and CDR2 is SYDVKM. This CDR3 has 17 amino acids. Unmatched junction bases numbered 13, after V lost 3 bases and J lost 10 bases. The DNA of the CDR3 is TGTGCCAGCAGTTTTTCAAGGACTAGCGGGAGGAGGGAGGTCCAGTACTTC. Translation: CASSFSRTSGRREVQYF.

This chain links TRBV28 with TRBJ1-2; TRBD1 might be the D (5 bases). Trimming stripped 5 bases from V and 8 bases from J, with 24 bases between. This CDR3 region has 16 residues. Germline lookup yields CDR1 MDHEN and CDR2 SYDVKM. The CDR3 is CASSPTPLTGALGYTF. CDR3 nucleotides: TGTGCCAGCAGTCCTACACCCCTCACAGGCGCACTCGGCTACACCTTC.

J is TRBJ2-7 and V is TRBV2; D is undetermined. V was shortened by 3 bases and J by 0 bases, with 6 bases between the two germline ends. The CDR3 covers 13 residues. CDR1 is SNHLY, CDR2 FYNNEI, per germline. The CDR3 sequence: CASSDTYSYEQYF. Written as DNA, the CDR3 is TGTGCCAGCAGTGACACCTACTCCTACGAGCAGTACTTC.

J is TRBJ1-4 and V is TRBV27, with TRBD1 matching over 7 bases. V gave up 6 bases and J gave up 0 bases; unmatched junction bases: 10. Germline V CDR1 and CDR2: MNHEY, SMNVEV (reference sequence). CDR3 length: 17 amino acids. CDR3 sequence reads: CASRNRQGKATNEKLFF. The CDR3 coding sequence is TGTGCCAGCAGAAATCGACAGGGAAAAGCAACTAATGAAAAACTGTTTTTT.

This clone was seen a single time. This sequence joins TRBV4-2 and TRBJ1-3; D is ambiguous. Trimming pared 0 bases from V and 0 bases from J, leaving 9 bases between. CDR1 is LGHNA and CDR2 is YNFKEQ in the germline V gene. The CDR3 length is 16 residues. This chain's CDR3 is CASSQDVIISGNTIYF. In nucleotides, the CDR3 is TGTGCCAGCAGCCAAGATGTTATTATCTCTGGAAACACCATATATTTT.